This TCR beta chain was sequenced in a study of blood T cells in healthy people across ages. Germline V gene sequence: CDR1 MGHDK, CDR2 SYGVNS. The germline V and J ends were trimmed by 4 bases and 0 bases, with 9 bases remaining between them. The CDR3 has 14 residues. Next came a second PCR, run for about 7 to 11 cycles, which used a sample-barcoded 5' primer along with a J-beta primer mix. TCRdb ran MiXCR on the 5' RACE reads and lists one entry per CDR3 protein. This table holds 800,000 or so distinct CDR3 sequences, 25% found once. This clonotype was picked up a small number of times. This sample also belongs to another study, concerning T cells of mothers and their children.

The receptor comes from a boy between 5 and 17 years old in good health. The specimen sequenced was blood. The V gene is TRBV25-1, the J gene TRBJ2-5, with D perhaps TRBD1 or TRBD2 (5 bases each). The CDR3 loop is CASSGMGDQETQYF. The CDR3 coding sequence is TGTGCCAGCAGTGGGATGGGGGACCAAGAGACCCAGTACTTC.